This T cell receptor beta chain was retrieved from a study of identical twins. Study findings and constraints: Within beta out-of-frame sequences, the excess sharing observed between twins was weaker. Abundant beta clonotypes from cord blood bore fewer insertions; memory repertoires lacked this pattern. The study found excess low generation probability among twin-shared out-of-frame alpha sequences.

The table lists this clonotype with a few counts. Its antigen is unknown. Germline lookup yields CDR1 DFQATT and CDR2 SNEGSKA (reference sequence). This CDR3 contains 16 residues. V was cut by 1 base and J by 2 bases, with 12 bases left in between. Template switching added a universal primer site; cDNA carried unique molecular identifiers. From the 5' RACE reads, TCRdb called clonotypes with MiXCR, one entry per CDR3 protein. The sample holds a few hundred thousand distinct CDR3 sequences, just under 9.5% seen once. Another study also made use of these data, one on yellow fever vaccine responses in identical twins.

J is TRBJ1-6 and V is TRBV20-1; D might be TRBD1 (5 bases). Source material: CD8+ T cells sorted from blood. The sequence was collected from a woman under 30 in good health. The CDR3 nucleotides are TGCAGTGCTAGAGTCAAAGGGACTGCCTATAATTCACCCCTCCACTTT. Translated: CSARVKGTAYNSPLHF.